The TCR beta chain under discussion was sequenced for a study of blood T cell repertoires in COVID-19. The assay was immunoSEQ multiplex PCR, and TCRdb's table has in-frame clones only and misses some. Of some 150,000 clones listed, 87% are singletons. Germline CDR1 SGHVS, CDR2 FQNEAQ. The CDR3 runs to 15 residues. Trimming took 5 bases from V and 7 from J; bases not matched to a gene: 8. Material for sequencing was peripheral blood. V is TRBV7-8 and J is TRBJ1-6, with 7 bases aligning to TRBD1. The receptor was derived from a woman aged 60-70 years who had recovered from COVID-19. CDR3 nucleotides: TGTGCCAGCAGCCCCCTACTACAGGGGAATTCACCCCTCCACTTT. Translated, it gives CASSPLLQGNSPLHF.